A single sample is the source of the 19 T cell receptor beta chains below, sequenced in a study of naive and memory T cell subsets. Four PCR rounds used nested alpha and beta constant region primers plus the SP2 primer. TCRdb recomputed calls from the 5' RACE reads with MiXCR, one row per CDR3 protein. Of 58,000 or so distinct CDR3 sequences in the sample, under 10% are singletons; the top ten hold nearly 10%. A UMI-containing oligonucleotide was joined by 3' ligation to the TCR cDNA template. Receptors were obtained from a female donor in good health.

The sample holds many counts of this clonotype. This chain uses TRBV6-2 or TRBV6-3 with TRBJ2-3; D might be TRBD1 or TRBD2, each matching 5 bases. V gave up 7 bases and J gave up 6 bases, with 20 bases separating them. Germline assignment: CDR1 MNHEY and CDR2 SVGEGT. The CDR3 is 15 amino acids. This CDR3 reads CASTPMGTPGDTQYF. CDR3 in DNA: TGTGCCAGCACCCCCATGGGGACGCCTGGGGATACGCAGTATTTT.

This clonotype was seen at least ten times. The rearrangement uses TRBV4-3 and TRBJ1-2; D unresolved. The ends were cut back, 3 bases at V and 5 bases at J, with 10 bases in the middle. The CDR3 consists of 13 residues. Germline V CDR1 and CDR2: LGHNA, YSLEER. The CDR3 bases are TGCGCCAGCAGCCAGTTGACGGGTTATGGCTACACCTTC. It translates to CASSQLTGYGYTF.

The sample holds a few counts of this clonotype. The chain combines TRBV28 with TRBJ1-2; 7 bases fit TRBD1. V gave up 8 bases and J gave up 8 bases; unmatched junction bases: 8. CDR3 size: 12 residues. The germline CDR1 and CDR2 sequences are MDHEN and SYDVKM. CDR3 nucleotide sequence: TGTGCCAGCCATGCCGACAGGGTCGGCTACACCTTC. It codes for CASHADRVGYTF.

In regard to this clonotype: It may be a read error: a sequence one base away is much more abundant. Without the conserved terminal phenylalanine or tryptophan, this CDR3 likely stems from a read error. The chain combines TRBV29-1 with TRBJ2-1; 7 bases match TRBD1. Germline CDR1 reads SQVTM; CDR2 reads ANQGSEA. V was clipped by 8 bases and J by 7 bases; unmatched bases: 11. The CDR3 has 13 residues. CDR3 sequence: CSSTDYRGNEQFL. CDR3 nucleotide sequence: TGCAGCTCAACCGACTACAGGGGAAATGAGCAGTTCTTG.

This clonotype was detected ten times or more. The J gene is TRBJ2-3, the V gene TRBV6-2 or TRBV6-3, with D uncertain. The germline CDR1 and CDR2 sequences are MNHEY and SVGEGT. The CDR3 is 13 residues long. The ends were cut back, 7 bases at V and 3 bases at J, with 11 bases in the middle. In nucleotides, the CDR3 is TGTGCCAGCAAAAGACGGAGTACAGATACGCAGTATTTT. Encoded protein: CASKRRSTDTQYF.

The rearrangement uses TRBV12-3 or TRBV12-4 and TRBJ1-1; possible D gene TRBD1, 6 bases. The CDR3 has 15 residues. V gave up 3 bases and J gave up 1 base, with 12 bases separating them. CDR3 coding DNA: TGTGCCAGCAGTTTGGGGGCGGGGGGGAACACTGAAGCTTTCTTT. Amino acid sequence: CASSLGAGGNTEAFF.

The chain recombines TRBV7-9 with TRBJ1-2, with D possibly TRBD1 on 6 matching bases. Germline CDR1 SEHNR, CDR2 FQNEAQ (reference sequence). The CDR3 is 15 amino acids. V was clipped by 5 bases and J by 4 bases, with 17 bases between them. The CDR3 nucleotides are TGTGCCAGCAGCCCCCTGGGGGGCGCATCCTATGGCTACACCTTC. It translates to CASSPLGGASYGYTF.

This clonotype has at least ten counts. V is TRBV27 and J is TRBJ1-2; D gene uncertain. The CDR3 extends over 14 amino acids. The germline V gene has CDR1 MNHEY and CDR2 SMNVEV (reference sequence). V was clipped by 4 bases and J by 1 base, with 10 bases between them. The CDR3 nucleotides are TGTGCCAGCAGTTCAAGTATCCGTAACTATGGCTACACCTTC. This sequence encodes CASSSSIRNYGYTF.

This clonotype was observed a handful of times. The genes are TRBV14 and TRBJ2-1; TRBD2 is a possible D gene (6 bases). Trimming removed 8 bases at V and 0 bases at J, with 23 bases between. CDR3 length equals 18 residues. Germline assignment: CDR1 SGHDN and CDR2 FVKESK. The CDR3 protein is CASGLSWARPSSYNEQFF. The CDR3 DNA reads as TGTGCCAGCGGACTATCTTGGGCGCGGCCTAGCTCCTACAATGAGCAGTTCTTC. The full variable domain, rest sourced from reference TRBV14 and TRBJ2-1, is EAGVTQFPSHSVIEKGQTVTLRCDPISGHDNLYWYRRVMGKEIKFLLHFVKESKQDESGMPNNRFLAERTGGTYSTLKVQPAELEDSGVYFCASGLSWARPSSYNEQFFGPGTRLTVL.

Ten or more counts support this clonotype. The rearrangement links TRBV19 to TRBJ1-5; the D is unclear. Germline V gene sequence: CDR1 LNHDA, CDR2 SQIVND (reference sequence). The V and J ends lost 8 bases and 0 bases respectively, with 8 bases between them. This CDR3 has 13 amino acids. The CDR3 DNA follows: TGTGCCAGTGCAAAGGGTAGCAATCAGCCCCAGCATTTT. Amino acids: CASAKGSNQPQHF.

With respect to this clonotype: A much bigger clone sits one base away, suggesting this may be a read error. This CDR3 reads CSAGPFWTGSDTQYF. CDR3 DNA sequence: TGCAGCGCCGGCCCCTTCTGGACAGGGAGCGATACGCAGTATTTT. This chain joins TRBV29-1 and TRBJ2-3, with 8 positions matching TRBD1. This CDR3 is 15 amino acids long. J was trimmed by 6 bases and V by 7 bases; bases with no gene match: 15. The germline V gene encodes CDR1 SQVTM and CDR2 ANQGSEA.

This clonotype was detected many times. CDR3: CSASLGVNQPQHF. The CDR3 bases are TGCAGCGCCTCGCTGGGCGTAAATCAGCCCCAGCATTTT. The chain is built from TRBV29-1 and TRBJ1-5; D is ambiguous. Deletions cut 7 bases from V and 4 bases from J, with 14 bases between. The CDR3 runs to 13 residues. The germline gives CDR1 SQVTM, CDR2 ANQGSEA.

This clonotype was counted ten times or more. The chain carries TRBV5-5 and TRBJ2-1; 7 bases align to TRBD2. The V gene's germline CDR1 is SGHKS and CDR2 YYEKEE (reference sequence). Trimming at V came to 4 bases and at J to 4 bases, leaving 8 bases not matched to a gene. This CDR3 has 15 residues. The CDR3 sequence is CASSRDYDIYNEQFF. DNA of the CDR3: TGTGCCAGCAGCCGGGACTATGATATTTACAATGAGCAGTTCTTC.

This clonotype was seen more than once but under ten times. The rearrangement joins TRBV6-2 or TRBV6-3 to TRBJ1-1, with a possible D match to TRBD1 (5 bases). The germline V gene encodes CDR1 MNHEY and CDR2 SVGEGT. This CDR3 is built from 13 residues. V lost 5 bases and J lost 3, with 10 bases in between. CDR3 residues: CASSREGHTEAFF. The CDR3 bases are TGTGCCAGCAGTAGGGAGGGGCACACTGAAGCTTTCTTT.

This clonotype appeared a few times. The V gene is TRBV5-6, the J gene TRBJ2-7; TRBD1 is a possible D gene (5 bases). Deletions cut 4 bases from V and 5 bases from J, with 16 bases between. CDR3 size: 14 residues. Per germline, CDR1 SGHDT and CDR2 YYEEEE. The CDR3 here is CASSPWGRSHEQYF. The CDR3 coding sequence is TGTGCCAGCAGCCCATGGGGCAGGTCCCACGAGCAGTACTTC. The full variable domain, in which reference TRBV5-6 and TRBJ2-7 provide the parts outside the CDR3, is DAGVTQSPTHLIKTRGQQVTLRCSPKSGHDTVSWYQQALGQGPQFIFQYYEEEERQRGNFPDRFSGHQFPNYSSELNVNALLLGDSALYLCASSPWGRSHEQYFGPGTRLTVT.

This clonotype was counted at least ten times. The chain carries TRBV2 and TRBJ1-5; TRBD1 is a possible D gene (5 bases). The germline V gene has CDR1 SNHLY and CDR2 FYNNEI. Trimming took 5 bases from V and 6 from J, leaving 20 bases between them. The CDR3 length is 16 residues. This chain's CDR3 is CASSPVGGARGQPQHF. The CDR3 bases are TGTGCCAGCAGTCCGGTGGGTGGGGCGCGGGGTCAGCCCCAGCATTTT.

This rearrangement joins TRBV20-1 to TRBJ2-3; D unresolved. With 4 bases removed from V and 1 base from J, the gap between germline ends came to 12 bases. Germline V CDR1 and CDR2: DFQATT, SNEGSKA (reference sequence). The CDR3 consists of 14 residues. CDR3 nucleotide sequence: TGCAGTGCTACATTTAACGGTCGCACAGATACGCAGTATTTT. This codes for CSATFNGRTDTQYF.

J is TRBJ2-7 and V is TRBV5-8; 7 bases line up with TRBD1. Germline-derived CDR1 and CDR2 are SGHTS and YDEGEE. Losses at the gene ends were 4 bases for V and 3 bases for J; bases not matched to a gene: 7. The CDR3 sequence is 14 residues long. CDR3 residues: CASSKTGAVYEQYF. In DNA form, the CDR3 reads TGTGCCAGCAGCAAAACAGGGGCCGTCTACGAGCAGTACTTC. Together with reference TRBV5-8 and TRBJ2-7, the CDR3 gives the full variable domain: EAGVTQSPTHLIKTRGQQATLRCSPISGHTSVYWYQQALGLGLQFLLWYDEGEERNRGNFPPRFSGRQFPNYSSELNVNALELEDSALYLCASSKTGAVYEQYFGPGTRLTVT.

This clonotype was counted at least ten times. The CDR3 spells CSARPLRGGRRSGSRKEETQYF. The CDR3 bases are TGCAGTGCTAGACCCCTCAGAGGGGGCAGACGCTCCGGGTCAAGGAAAGAAGAGACCCAGTACTTC. The chain links TRBV20-1 to TRBJ2-5, with 7 bases fitting TRBD1. The CDR3 is 22 residues long. CDR1 is DFQATT, CDR2 SNEGSKA, per germline (reference sequence). Trimming at V came to 2 bases and at J to 3 bases, leaving 30 bases not matched to a gene.